This T cell receptor beta chain was documented in a study of Graves' ophthalmopathy and Graves' hyperthyroidism. Study results and limitations: Its predictions of ophthalmopathy progression gave the model 65% to 71% sensitivity and 72.22% specificity.

The CDR3 totals 11 residues. Trimming removed 4 bases at V and 7 bases at J, with 4 bases between. From germline, CDR1 is MNHEY and CDR2 SMNVEV (reference sequence). Investigators amplified TCR beta CDR3 regions from RNA transcripts. HTBI primers served in a first-round RT-PCR, which a second-round multiplex PCR followed. TCRdb independently ran MiXCR on the multiplex PCR reads; one entry per CDR3 protein. This sample has 300,000 to 400,000 distinct CDR3 sequences, with about a sixth found just once. In this sample, this clonotype turned up a few times. Antigen specificity is unknown. Hyperthyroidism was classified as stable if no ophthalmopathy occurred within 18 months of follow-up.

V gene TRBV27 combines with J gene TRBJ2-2, with D unclear. The sequenced material came from peripheral blood. The clonotype was recovered from an adult woman with stable Graves' hyperthyroidism. CDR3 loop: CASSSGGELFF. In nucleotides, the CDR3 is TGTGCCAGCAGTTCCGGCGGGGAGCTGTTTTTT.